The source of this TCR beta chain is a study of blood T cell repertoires in COVID-19 (dated by TCRdb to 2019 to 2021). With regard to the full study: Collaborator samples came from the United States, Italy and Spain and covered acute and convalescent phases of COVID-19. The repertoires were made available in a free public database intended to serve as a resource for research on the immune response to SARS-CoV-2. The material from the prospective study consisted of cDNA or gDNA derived from T cells, B-cell-depleted T cells, or PBMCs. Deeply sampled blood TCRbeta repertoires from subjects exposed to, actively infected with, or recovered from COVID-19 were included in the dataset. Where available, HLA class I and class II types were obtained from metadata supplied by the sample provider rather than from assay-based typing. Sample metadata almost always included a de-identified subject ID, COVID-19 status, age in years and sex. The samples were drawn from the first 160 participants of the ongoing ImmuneRACE study and from 950 to 1,500 subjects provided by 6 global collaborators.

A word on this clone: This clone's antigen is unknown. Per-base qualities were not stored, and no clone one base away is much larger.

TCRbeta CDR3 regions were amplified from genomic DNA using the immunoSEQ Assay, a bias-controlled multiplex PCR. The study's own analysis went as follows. Nucleated cell counts per sample were estimated from amplification of reference gene primers within the assay. To quantify the absolute abundance of each unique TCRbeta CDR3 rearrangement, sequence reads were collapsed and filtered. For each sample, productive Simpson clonality was calculated as the square root of Simpson's diversity index across productive rearrangements. TCRdb took over this immuneACCESS table, retaining in-frame rearrangements with V and J assigned. Such tables are incomplete; in checked studies, under half of the missing clones stem from an unresolved V gene, and the remainder is unexplained. For V, J and clone size, that table is used; D and trimming come from the DNA. This sample holds some 150,000 clones; roughly 90% were observed only once. Under 5% of the sample is held by the ten biggest clonotypes.

CDR3 length: 15 amino acids, cysteine to phenylalanine. Left in the record is the CDR3 DNA by itself, 45 bases read in frame from the first base. V drops 0 bases and J drops 5 bases, leaving 13 bases in between. Via the germline V gene (reference sequence), CDR1 is LGHDT and CDR2 YNNKEL. Findings and caveats that apply to the study as a whole: The quantity of clinical and demographic metadata differed by source and by participant and was supplied without curation.

A second Seattle source provided samples from volunteer blood donors who had recovered from COVID-19. Collaborating institutions collected whole blood in K2EDTA tubes following their own protocols. Collaborator samples were shipped for TCRbeta analysis as frozen whole blood, isolated PBMCs, or DNA extracted from either sample type. This sequence was found in a woman in her sixties who had recovered from COVID-19. The chain couples TRBV3-1 (or the pseudogene TRBV3-2) to TRBJ2-5; the best D guess is TRBD2, with 6 bases matching. Sequencing used peripheral blood. The CDR3 loop reads CASSQELGGFETQYF. The DNA is TGTGCCAGCAGCCAAGAGTTGGGGGGATTCGAGACCCAGTACTTC.